This T cell receptor beta chain appears in the sequencing data of a study of blood T cells in healthy people across ages. Study-level points and caveats: The diversity estimates, figures obtained from one million T cells, were considered underestimates.

Donors were systemically healthy Caucasian individuals from Russia aged about 6 to 95 years. CDR3 size: 14 residues. The V gene end was trimmed by 0 bases and the J gene end by 9 bases; junction bases not matched to a gene: 3. From germline, CDR1 is SGHRS and CDR2 YFSETQ. Comments on this clonotype: Its specificity is unknown.

A second PCR, run for about 7 to 11 cycles, used a sample-barcoded 5' primer plus a J-beta primer mix. Each cDNA molecule, via a template-switch adaptor with 12 random nucleotides, was tagged. MiXCR, applied by TCRdb to the 5' RACE reads, yields one record per CDR3 protein. The sample yields around 1.7 million distinct CDR3 sequences, roughly 27% seen once. The sequenced material came from blood. The clonotype comes from a woman aged 25 to 45 in good health. The genes are TRBV5-1 and TRBJ2-1, with 10 bases fitting TRBD2. The CDR3 DNA is TGCGCCAGCAGCTTGGCAGCGGGAGGGGCTGAGCAGTTCTTC. Translation: CASSLAAGGAEQFF.